This note documents a single T cell receptor (beta chain) sequence. Antigen: not known. Per germline, CDR1 SGHRS and CDR2 YFSETQ. V lost 4 bases and J 1 base, leaving 10 bases between the germline ends. This CDR3 has 14 amino acids. The sample is drawn from a study of response to subunit inactivated influenza vaccine. Whole-study results and caveats: A suggestion made by the authors is that each seasonal influenza vaccination recruits few new T cells.

A single record per CDR3 protein comes from TCRdb applying MiXCR to the RT-PCR reads. The data show some 500,000 distinct CDR3 sequences, with around 25% seen just once and under 2.5% held by the top ten. J is TRBJ2-3 and V is TRBV5-1, with D possibly called TRBD1 or TRBD2 (5 bases each). The sequenced sample was CD4+ T cells sorted from PBMCs, obtained 5 days after vaccination. The clonotype originates from a man in his fifties who received an inactivated influenza vaccine. The CDR3 region is CASSAGTRTDTQYF. Here the CDR3 DNA reads TGCGCCAGCAGCGCCGGGACCCGCACAGATACGCAGTATTTT.